This record concerns one T cell receptor beta chain sequence. Per the germline V gene, CDR1 is MNHEY and CDR2 is SMNVEV (reference sequence). The CDR3 runs 12 residues. Trimming pared 6 bases from V and 7 bases from J, leaving 9 bases between. This entry belongs to a study of T cells after yellow fever vaccination. Universal primer sites and UMIs were introduced during 5'RACE template-switching synthesis of TCR cDNA. Each CDR3 protein is one row after TCRdb ran MiXCR on the 5' RACE reads. The sample lists about 580,000 distinct CDR3 sequences; about a sixth were seen once. The sample here was PBMCs, taken 4 to 5 days after the first yellow fever vaccination. The chain couples TRBV27 to TRBJ2-2; D may be TRBD1 or TRBD2 (6 bases each). This TCR was sampled from a man aged 18 to 30 who received the YFV17D yellow fever vaccine. CDR3 DNA sequence: TGTGCCAGCAGGAGGGGGGTCGGGGAGCTGTTTTTT. Protein sequence: CASRRGVGELFF.